This T cell receptor beta chain was recorded in a study of cytomegalovirus exposure and HLA in healthy donors. Across the whole study: The roughly 110 validation repertoires used the same platform as the roughly 720 first-cohort repertoires (as reported by a later analysis).

The table came from immunoSEQ multiplex PCR; TCRdb's copy has only in-frame clones and leaves some out. The sample records 280,000 or so clones, around 87% being singletons. These donors were members of the roughly 120-subject validation cohort, a group separate from the approximately 640-subject first cohort. Findings of the study overall: Cytomegalovirus status was reportedly diagnosed by the classifier with high sensitivity and specificity. A list of 164 TCR beta chains associated with cytomegalovirus was given.

The J segment lost 1 base and the V segment lost 3 bases, leaving 2 bases of the junction unmatched. CDR3 length: 14 residues. Germline V CDR1 and CDR2: SGHRS, YFSETQ. Note on this clone: What it recognizes is unknown.

The sequencing sample was made of PBMCs. The sequence was obtained from a woman younger than 35 in good health and CMV-seronegative. The V and J genes are TRBV5-1 and TRBJ1-1; TRBD1 aligns across 8 bases. The CDR3 here is CASSSGQANTEAFF. The DNA for the CDR3 is TGCGCCAGCAGCTCGGGACAGGCGAACACTGAAGCTTTCTTT.